Shown below are 9 T cell receptor beta chains from a single sample sequenced in a study of regulatory T cells in long-lasting Graves disease. This sample's time point: newly diagnosed GD, antithyroid drugs for less than 3 months. Preparation of the TCR library used RNA extracted from PBMCs. Investigators prepared the TCR beta libraries by applying iRepertoire HTBI primers and Arm-PCR of CDR3 regions. MiXCR was run by TCRdb on the multiplex PCR reads, yielding one entry per CDR3 protein. The sample holds about half a million distinct CDR3 sequences, approximately 12% seen once. These data were also filed under a second study, of T cells in Graves' hyperthyroidism and ophthalmopathy.

The sequencing here drew on peripheral blood mononuclear cells (PBMCs), taken at new diagnosis, from a patient treated with antithyroid drugs. The receptors here all came from a woman aged 25 to 39 with Graves disease.

This clonotype was counted at least ten times. The chain uses TRBV11-2 and TRBJ2-1, with TRBD2 matching 7 bases. This CDR3 comprises 15 residues. Trimming took 0 bases from V and 2 from J; bases not matched to a gene: 1. Per germline, CDR1 SGHAT and CDR2 FQNNGV. For the CDR3, the DNA is TGTGCCAGCAGCTTAGAGCGGGAGCCCTACAATGAGCAGTTCTTC. This codes for CASSLEREPYNEQFF.

This clonotype was counted at least ten times. V usage is TRBV7-9 and J usage is TRBJ1-2, with 8 bases matching TRBD1. Germline V gene sequence: CDR1 SEHNR, CDR2 FQNEAQ (reference sequence). Trimming cost V 4 bases and J 1 base; bases outside gene matches: 5. The CDR3 has 15 residues. CDR3 loop: CASSSRDRINYGYTF. For the CDR3, the DNA is TGTGCCAGCAGCTCCCGGGACAGGATTAACTATGGCTACACCTTC.

This clonotype was recorded at least ten times. V is TRBV6-2 or TRBV6-3 and J is TRBJ2-3; D is uncertain. This CDR3 has 15 amino acids. Germline-derived CDR1 and CDR2 are MNHEY and SVGEGT. The V and J ends lost 7 bases and 1 base respectively, with 15 bases between them. CDR3 sequence reads: CASTQSRAGTDTQYF. The CDR3 region has the DNA TGTGCCAGCACCCAATCCCGGGCAGGCACAGATACGCAGTATTTT.

The chain couples TRBV7-2 to TRBJ2-2, with D uncertain. V was clipped by 1 base and J by 2 bases, with 17 bases between them. CDR3 length: 18 residues. CDR1 and CDR2 (germline): SGHTA, FQGNSA. The CDR3 DNA sequence: TGTGCCAGCAGCTTAGGATTACCAGCCCCTCCAAACACCGGGGAGCTGTTTTTT. Its protein is CASSLGLPAPPNTGELFF.

At least ten counts were recorded for this clonotype. The rearrangement uses TRBV27 and TRBJ1-1; no firm D call. V was trimmed by 0 bases and J by 5 bases, leaving 16 bases between them. CDR3 length equals 16 residues. Germline V gives CDR1 MNHEY, CDR2 SMNVEV (reference sequence). DNA for the CDR3: TGTGCCAGCAGTTTATCGGCGGGGATTAGAGAAACTGAAGCTTTCTTT. Its protein product is CASSLSAGIRETEAFF.

This clonotype was seen a handful of times. The chain combines TRBV12-3 or TRBV12-4 with TRBJ2-3; perhaps TRBD2 as D (5 bases). Between the trimmed V and J ends, which lost 3 bases and 3 bases, there was a span of 13 bases. CDR3 length: 15 amino acids. The CDR3 loop is CASSFRTFGTDTQYF. Written as DNA, the CDR3 is TGTGCCAGCAGTTTTCGGACTTTTGGGACAGATACGCAGTATTTT.

The chain combines TRBV20-1 with TRBJ2-3; 8 positions agree with TRBD1. The CDR3 runs 15 residues. Germline V gives CDR1 DFQATT, CDR2 SNEGSKA (reference sequence). J was trimmed by 6 bases and V by 6 bases; bases with no gene match: 14. CDR3 sequence: CSAPPRQGLHDTQYF. As DNA, the CDR3 is TGCAGTGCCCCGCCCCGACAGGGGCTCCACGATACGCAGTATTTT.

This clonotype has ten or more counts. This chain uses TRBV20-1 with TRBJ2-7, with TRBD1 identical over 7 bases. With V trimmed by 4 bases and J by 0 bases, 6 bases remained unmatched. Per the germline V gene, CDR1 is DFQATT and CDR2 is SNEGSKA (reference sequence). The length of the CDR3 is 14 residues. CDR3 coding DNA: TGCAGTGCTACTCTCACAGGGGCCTCCTACGAGCAGTACTTC. The encoded protein is CSATLTGASYEQYF.

Comments on this clonotype: A much larger clone lies one base from this, so it may be a read error. The gene calls are TRBV24-1 and TRBJ2-7, with D uncertain. This CDR3 comprises 15 residues. Per the germline V gene, CDR1 is KGHDR and CDR2 is SFDVKD. Trimming removed 3 bases from V and 7 bases from J, with 18 bases in between. In DNA, the CDR3 is TGTGCCACCAGTGATCGTGACCTTCCCTACAATGAGCAGTACTTC. Protein sequence: CATSDRDLPYNEQYF.